The clone carrying this T cell receptor beta chain has at least ten counts. What it binds is not known. Preparation of the TCRbeta library involved a method that used unique molecular identifiers. Each CDR3 protein is one row after TCRdb ran MiXCR on the PCR reads. This sample yields over 200,000 distinct CDR3 sequences, of which more than 15% are seen a single time; just under 45% belongs to the top ten. The sample belongs to a study of T-cell reconstitution after alpha-beta-depleted transplantation in children. Points from the study as a whole: When one year had passed after transplant, most T-cell counts and diversity came from newly produced T cells.

CDR1 is LGHNA, CDR2 YSLEER, per germline. The CDR3 is 12 residues long. The V end was cut by 5 bases, the J end by 5 bases, with 7 bases between. The chain uses TRBV4-3 and TRBJ2-1; D uncertain. The starting material was PBMCs, mostly from graft donor cells, obtained 360 days after TCRalphabeta/CD19-depleted stem cell transplant. This TCR was sampled from a male patient between 2 and 15 years old who had a stem cell transplant for acute lymphoblastic leukemia, so the T cells may come from the graft donor. The CDR3 loop reads CASSYLDNEQFF. In nucleotides, the CDR3 is TGCGCCAGCAGCTATCTAGACAATGAGCAGTTCTTC.